What follows are 32 T cell receptor beta chains derived from one specimen sequenced in a study of tumor-infiltrating lymphocytes in localized non-small cell lung cancer. The repertoire was sequenced with immunoSEQ multiplex PCR; TCRdb's copy has only in-frame clones and lacks some. This sample yields under 7,500 clones, of which over 55% are seen a single time; roughly an eighth belongs to the top ten. Sequencing was done on a sample of lung tumor tissue. The receptors stem from a human donor with non-small cell lung cancer.

The chain combines TRBV5-1 with TRBJ2-3; TRBD2 aligns across 10 bases. Germline loops: CDR1 SGHRS, CDR2 YFSETQ. The CDR3 covers 17 residues. V shed 1 base and J 4 bases; nucleotides not matched to a gene: 9. CDR3 in amino acids: CASSLRGSGGAADTQYF. CDR3 bases: TGCGCCAGCAGCTTGCGGGGAAGCGGGGGGGCCGCAGATACGCAGTATTTT.

In this sample, this clone turned up a few times. The chain's CDR3 is CASSILAGGHNEQFF. The CDR3 nucleotides read TGTGCCAGCAGCATACTAGCGGGGGGGCACAATGAGCAGTTCTTC. The rearrangement uses TRBV7-2 and TRBJ2-1; 13 bases are a match to TRBD2. There are 15 residues in the CDR3. Per the germline V gene, CDR1 is SGHTA and CDR2 is FQGNSA. V trimming: 5 bases; J trimming: 5 bases; junction bases outside the gene matches: 3.

This chain joins TRBV2 and TRBJ2-7; TRBD1 matches 7 bases. Germline CDR1 SNHLY, CDR2 FYNNEI. This CDR3 is 13 amino acids long. Trimming at V came to 8 bases and at J to 4 bases, leaving 8 bases not matched to a gene. CDR3 in DNA: TGTGCCAGCGGAAGACAGGGTTCTTACGAGCAGTACTTC. It yields the protein CASGRQGSYEQYF.

This clone rates as medium-sized (0.01 to 0.1%). CDR3 DNA sequence: TGTGCCTGGAGTCCCGACTCGGGGGACAACGAGCAGTACTTC. Residues: CAWSPDSGDNEQYF. This rearrangement joins TRBV30 to TRBJ2-7; possibly TRBD1 or TRBD2 for D (6 bases each). V lost 2 bases and J lost 5, with 16 bases in between. Germline V gene data show CDR1 as GTSNPN and CDR2 as SVGIG (reference sequence). This CDR3 region has 14 residues.

The chain couples TRBV29-1 to TRBJ2-5, with a tentative D call TRBD2 (6 bases). The DNA end favors TRBJ2-7, so the J call may be wrong. CDR3 length: 12 residues. CDR1 SQVTM and CDR2 ANQGSEA come from the germline V gene. Here the CDR3 reads CSVVGDWYEQYF. In DNA form, the CDR3 reads TGCAGCGTTGTCGGGGACTGGTACGAGCAGTACTTC.

The chain carries TRBV5-4 and TRBJ1-3, with D perhaps TRBD1 (5 bases). The CDR3 spans 13 residues. Germline V gene sequence: CDR1 SGHNT, CDR2 YYREEE (reference sequence). Trimming removed 4 bases at V and 8 bases at J, with 13 bases between. The chain's CDR3 is CASSLVGQDTIYF. CDR3 coding DNA: TGTGCCAGCAGCCTGGTGGGGCAAGACACCATATATTTT.

The chain is built from TRBV4-2 and TRBJ2-2; TRBD2 might be the D (5 bases). Germline V gives CDR1 LGHNA, CDR2 YNFKEQ. The V end was cut by 3 bases, the J end by 7 bases, with 18 bases between. The CDR3 is 16 residues long. The CDR3 sequence is CASSHSTTSRGGELFF. The DNA for the CDR3 is TGTGCCAGCAGCCATAGCACTACGAGCCGGGGCGGGGAGCTGTTTTTT.

This clone was counted a single time. The chain couples TRBV7-5 to TRBJ1-2; no DNA check was done on the table's D call, TRBD1. TRBV7-5 has pseudogene status. The CDR3 sequence is 14 residues long. The CDR3 coding sequence is TGTGCCAGCAGCTTAGCGGCCCAGGGCTATGGCTACACCTTC. It yields the protein CASSLAAQGYGYTF.

V is TRBV5-4 and J is TRBJ1-2; possible D gene TRBD1, 5 bases. The V end was cut by 0 bases, the J end by 0 bases, with 15 bases between. Germline V gene data show CDR1 as SGHNT and CDR2 as YYREEE (reference sequence). The CDR3 runs 17 residues. This chain's CDR3 is CASSLGRTLGANYGYTF. The CDR3, as DNA: TGTGCCAGCAGCTTGGGACGGACACTCGGAGCTAACTATGGCTACACCTTC.

This clone was counted only a few times. The V and J genes are TRBV12-5 and TRBJ2-1; no clear D gene. Trimming cost V 2 bases and J 5 bases, with 4 bases left between them. This CDR3 contains 12 residues. The V gene's germline CDR1 is LGHNT and CDR2 FRNRAP. The CDR3 bases are TGTGCTAGTGGTTTGCCACACAATGAGCAGTTCTTC. This sequence encodes CASGLPHNEQFF.

This clone was recorded a few times. The V call is TRBV28, the J call TRBJ1-1; the D is unclear. The CDR3 consists of 12 residues. Deletions cut 3 bases from V and 6 bases from J, with 8 bases between. Looked up from germline, CDR1 is MDHEN and CDR2 is SYDVKM. As DNA, the CDR3 is TGTGCCAGCAGTTTTAGCCTCGCTGAAGCTTTCTTT. This encodes CASSFSLAEAFF.

The V gene is TRBV2, the J gene TRBJ2-3, with D possibly matching TRBD2 (5 bases). Trimming removed 7 bases from V and 1 base from J, with 12 bases in between. The CDR3 has 14 amino acids. From germline, CDR1 is SNHLY and CDR2 FYNNEI. CDR3 sequence reads: CASKADSGTDTQYF. The DNA of the CDR3 is TGTGCCAGCAAAGCCGATAGCGGCACAGATACGCAGTATTTT. Looking up the rest from reference TRBV2 and TRBJ2-3 gives the full variable domain: EPEVTQTPSHQVTQMGQEVILRCVPISNHLYFYWYRQILGQKVEFLVSFYNNEISEKSEIFDDQFSVERPDGSNFTLKIRSTKLEDSAMYFCASKADSGTDTQYFGPGTRLTVL.

The chain uses TRBV5-4 and TRBJ1-1; no clear D gene. The CDR3 contains 13 residues. Deletions cut 4 bases from V and 5 bases from J, with 12 bases between. Looked up from germline, CDR1 is SGHNT and CDR2 is YYREEE (reference sequence). CDR3 residues: CASSPQRGTEAFF. The CDR3 nucleotides read TGTGCCAGCAGCCCTCAACGGGGTACTGAAGCTTTCTTT.

This clone has a handful of counts. V gene TRBV14 combines with J gene TRBJ1-2; 8 nucleotides agree with TRBD1. With 5 bases clipped from V and 4 bases from J, the junction kept 6 bases outside the gene matches. Germline lookup yields CDR1 SGHDN and CDR2 FVKESK. The CDR3 covers 14 residues. For the CDR3, the DNA is TGTGCCAGCAGCGAGACAGGGGCGGGCTATGGCTACACCTTC. Translated, it gives CASSETGAGYGYTF. Full variable domain (missing parts from reference TRBV14 and TRBJ1-2): EAGVTQFPSHSVIEKGQTVTLRCDPISGHDNLYWYRRVMGKEIKFLLHFVKESKQDESGMPNNRFLAERTGGTYSTLKVQPAELEDSGVYFCASSETGAGYGYTFGSGTRLTVV.

This rearrangement joins TRBV7-9 to TRBJ2-5; D uncertain. The germline gives CDR1 SEHNR, CDR2 FQNEAQ (reference sequence). V was cut by 7 bases and J by 0 bases, with 3 bases left in between. The CDR3 totals 11 residues. CDR3 sequence reads: CASMYQETQYF. Here the CDR3 DNA reads TGTGCCAGCATGTACCAAGAGACCCAGTACTTC.

The rearrangement joins TRBV20-1 to TRBJ1-2; D gene uncertain. Germline lookup yields CDR1 DFQATT and CDR2 SNEGSKA (reference sequence). The CDR3 spans 10 residues. CDR3 sequence (DNA): TGCGGGTGGGCTAACTATGGCTACACCTTC. It yields the protein CGWANYGYTF.

The CDR3 bases are TGTGCCTGGAACCTGGGACAGGGCGGAGGCTACACCTTC. As protein: CAWNLGQGGGYTF. The chain is built from TRBV30 and TRBJ1-2; 9 bases align to TRBD1. The J segment lost 8 bases and the V segment lost 4 bases, leaving 8 bases of the junction unmatched. Germline V gene lookup returns CDR1 GTSNPN and CDR2 SVGIG (reference sequence). This CDR3 is built from 13 residues.

The V and J genes are TRBV7-9 and TRBJ2-3; D is possibly TRBD1 (5 bases). CDR1 is SEHNR, CDR2 FQNEAQ, per germline (reference sequence). V lost 2 bases and J lost 2, with 8 bases in between. There are 14 residues in the CDR3. The CDR3 DNA reads TGTGCCAGCAGCTTACAGGGTACCACAGATACGCAGTATTTT. Its protein product is CASSLQGTTDTQYF.

The chain recombines TRBV2 with TRBJ1-1; no reliable D call. Trimming removed 7 bases at V and 0 bases at J, with 9 bases between. This CDR3 is 13 amino acids long. Germline V lookup: CDR1 SNHLY, CDR2 FYNNEI. DNA of the CDR3: TGTGCCAGCATGGATGACCTGAACACTGAAGCTTTCTTT. This translates into CASMDDLNTEAFF.

The chain carries TRBV28 and TRBJ1-2; weak D call: TRBD1 (5 bases). This CDR3 contains 17 residues. Germline V gene sequence: CDR1 MDHEN, CDR2 SYDVKM. V dropped 1 base and J dropped 4 bases, with 19 bases sitting between them. CDR3 sequence: CASSLSNTPGHGYGYTF. For the CDR3, the DNA is TGTGCCAGCAGTTTATCAAACACCCCAGGGCACGGCTATGGCTACACCTTC.

The chain employs TRBV5-6 and TRBJ2-1; perhaps TRBD2 as D (5 bases). The germline gives CDR1 SGHDT, CDR2 YYEEEE. The germline V and J ends were trimmed by 6 bases and 0 bases, with 13 bases remaining between them. The CDR3 is made up of 15 amino acids. The CDR3, as DNA: TGTGCCAGCAAAGGAGAAGGGAGCTCCTACAATGAGCAGTTCTTC. It specifies CASKGEGSSYNEQFF.

This chain connects TRBV19 to TRBJ1-2, with 10 bases aligning to TRBD1. Germline CDR1 is LNHDA and CDR2 is SQIVND (reference sequence). V dropped 5 bases and J dropped 6; count of bases not matched to a gene: 3. CDR3 length: 13 residues. CDR3 sequence (DNA): TGTGCCAGTAGTGCGGGACAGGGGCATGGCTACACCTTC. This gives the protein CASSAGQGHGYTF.

The CDR3 DNA reads TGTGCCAGTAGTATAGTAGCAGGGTCGGACACTGAAGCTTTCTTT. It specifies CASSIVAGSDTEAFF. The rearrangement joins TRBV19 to TRBJ1-1; D may be TRBD1 (5 bases). The CDR3 runs 15 residues. The germline V gene has CDR1 LNHDA and CDR2 SQIVND (reference sequence). V shed 1 base and J shed 3 bases, with 12 bases lying between them.

V usage is TRBV29-1 and J usage is TRBJ2-7; D perhaps matches TRBD1 (5 bases). The ends were cut back, 7 bases at V and 3 bases at J, with 10 bases in the middle. This CDR3 has 11 amino acids. Germline lookup yields CDR1 SQVTM and CDR2 ANQGSEA. The CDR3 loop is CSAKQDYEQYF. CDR3 coding DNA: TGCAGCGCCAAACAGGACTACGAGCAGTACTTC.

The CDR3 protein is CAIREQRQRDTEAFF. The CDR3 DNA sequence: TGTGCCATCAGAGAACAACGGCAGAGGGACACTGAAGCTTTCTTT. The chain recombines TRBV10-3 with TRBJ1-1; D is unclear. The V and J ends lost 6 bases and 3 bases respectively, with 17 bases between them. The CDR3 covers 15 residues. Germline-derived CDR1 and CDR2 are ENHRY and SYGVKD.

The V gene is TRBV7-9, the J gene TRBJ2-1; 8 bases match TRBD2. With V trimmed by 5 bases and J by 9 bases, 9 bases remained unmatched. The CDR3 consists of 14 residues. Germline V gene lookup returns CDR1 SEHNR and CDR2 FQNEAQ (reference sequence). The CDR3 protein is CASSPASGGTEQFF. DNA of the CDR3: TGTGCCAGCAGCCCCGCGTCGGGGGGGACTGAGCAGTTCTTC.

This sequence joins TRBV7-3 and TRBJ1-5; 7 nucleotides agree with TRBD1. Germline CDR1 reads SGHTA; CDR2 reads FQGTGA. The CDR3 is made up of 17 amino acids. The V and J ends lost 5 bases and 0 bases, in that order; junction bases with no gene match: 10. As DNA, the CDR3 is TGTGCCAGCAGCCTAGGGACAGACTTGTATAGCAATCAGCCCCAGCATTTT. Translated: CASSLGTDLYSNQPQHF.

The rearrangement links TRBV6-1 to TRBJ1-5; no firm D call. The germline V and J ends were trimmed by 4 bases and 7 bases, with 11 bases remaining between them. CDR1 and CDR2 from the germline V gene are MNHNS and SASEGT. This CDR3 has 13 residues. This chain's CDR3 is CASSVGGYQPQHF. The CDR3 DNA reads TGTGCCAGCAGTGTAGGAGGGTACCAGCCCCAGCATTTT.

The chain uses TRBV4-2 and TRBJ2-3; TRBD2 might be the D (6 bases). CDR3 length equals 15 residues. Germline V lookup: CDR1 LGHNA, CDR2 YNFKEQ. V was shortened by 4 bases and J by 2 bases, with 13 bases between the two germline ends. The CDR3, as DNA: TGTGCCAGCAGCCGCGAGCGGGTTTACACAGATACGCAGTATTTT. Translation: CASSRERVYTDTQYF.

As for this clone: The same CDR3 arises from other DNA sequences in this sample as well. This chain joins TRBV11-2 and TRBJ2-7; D gene uncertain. Trimming removed 3 bases at V and 3 bases at J, with 12 bases between. The CDR3 is made up of 14 amino acids. CDR1 is SGHAT, CDR2 FQNNGV, per germline. CDR3 DNA: TGTGCCAGCAGCTTGGGTCCCGGCGGCTACGAGCAGTACTTC. Its translation is CASSLGPGGYEQYF.

The CDR3 protein is CASSLESAGARQFF. The CDR3 DNA sequence: TGTGCCAGCAGCTTGGAGTCGGCGGGAGCGAGGCAGTTCTTC. This rearrangement joins TRBV5-4 to TRBJ2-1; TRBD2 aligns across 7 bases. The junction had 9 bases not matched to a gene; V was cut back by 0 bases and J by 12 bases. The CDR3 is made up of 14 amino acids. Germline CDR1 is SGHNT and CDR2 is YYREEE (reference sequence).

DNA of the CDR3: TGTGCCAGCTCACCACCGGCAGATGAAAAACTGTTTTTT. This codes for CASSPPADEKLFF. The genes are TRBV18 and TRBJ1-4; D gene ambiguous. This CDR3 spans 13 amino acids. The V gene lost 0 bases and the J gene lost 6 bases, with 5 bases spanning the gap. Germline CDR1 and CDR2: KGHSH and LQKENI.